These 29 T cell receptor beta chains came from one sample sequenced in a study of T cells after yellow fever vaccination. Each CDR3 protein gets one entry after TCRdb re-called the 5' RACE reads with MiXCR. The sample lists 500,000 to 650,000 distinct CDR3 sequences, around a sixth seen once, with roughly 17% in the top ten. This material consisted of PBMCs, taken around 5 days after the first yellow fever vaccination. The receptor source for this set is a man aged 18 to 29 who received the YFV17D yellow fever vaccine.

The table lists this clonotype with a few counts. The chain combines TRBV24-1 with TRBJ2-3; 7 positions match TRBD1. Trimming removed 4 bases from V and 2 bases from J; junction bases left unmatched: 8. CDR3 size: 16 residues. Per the germline V gene, CDR1 is KGHDR and CDR2 is SFDVKD. The CDR3: CATSDPTGSHTDTQYF. In nucleotides, the CDR3 is TGTGCCACCAGTGACCCGACAGGGAGTCACACAGATACGCAGTATTTT.

The V call is TRBV6-1, the J call TRBJ2-2, with TRBD2 as a possible D gene (6 bases). The CDR3 is 15 amino acids. Trimming took off 5 bases at V and 2 bases at J, with 12 bases between the two ends. Germline V gene lookup returns CDR1 MNHNS and CDR2 SASEGT. CDR3 sequence: CASSPWRGNTGELFF. Written as DNA, the CDR3 is TGTGCCAGCAGTCCGTGGCGGGGAAACACCGGGGAGCTGTTTTTT.

This sequence joins TRBV7-9 and TRBJ1-2; no clear D gene. Germline V CDR1 and CDR2: SEHNR, FQNEAQ (reference sequence). V was shortened by 4 bases and J by 7 bases, with 10 bases between the two germline ends. There are 12 residues in the CDR3. The CDR3 DNA follows: TGTGCCAGCAGCTCCGAGCTCTCTGGCTACACCTTC. Translated, it gives CASSSELSGYTF.

The CDR3 reads CASSYTQGNEQFF. CDR3 nucleotide sequence: TGTGCCAGCAGTTATACACAGGGGAATGAGCAGTTCTTC. The rearrangement links TRBV6-5 to TRBJ2-1; 7 nucleotides line up with TRBD1. Germline V gene lookup returns CDR1 MNHEY and CDR2 SVGAGI. The junction had 3 bases not matched to a gene; V was cut back by 3 bases and J by 7 bases. The length of the CDR3 is 13 residues.

This clonotype has only one observation. The junction shows a germline mismatch at one end, possibly a read error. The V and J genes are TRBV5-1 and TRBJ2-3; no definite D call. The CDR3 is made up of 16 amino acids. In germline, CDR1 is SGHRS, CDR2 YFSETQ. CDR3: CVSSLSTLGPSGTQYF. In DNA form, the CDR3 reads TGCGTCAGCAGCTTATCCACCTTAGGCCCCTCAGGAACGCAGTATTTT.

This clonotype has just a few counts. The chain has TRBV5-1 and TRBJ2-5; D is perhaps TRBD1 or TRBD2 (5 bases each). This CDR3 is built from 15 residues. Germline V gives CDR1 SGHRS, CDR2 YFSETQ. The V end lost 3 bases, the J end lost 5 bases, and 17 bases lay between the germline ends. CDR3 in amino acids: CASSSKFSWGETQYF. The CDR3 nucleotides are TGCGCCAGCAGCTCCAAATTTAGCTGGGGGGAGACCCAGTACTTC.

This clonotype was detected only a few times. V gene TRBV20-1 combines with J gene TRBJ2-5, with TRBD2 as a possible D gene (6 bases). V was trimmed by 5 bases and J by 5 bases, leaving 18 bases between them. Germline assignment: CDR1 DFQATT and CDR2 SNEGSKA (reference sequence). This CDR3 has 14 residues. The CDR3: CSAPNPPGVETQYF. CDR3 nucleotide sequence: TGCAGTGCTCCGAACCCCCCGGGGGTGGAGACCCAGTACTTC.

The chain is built from TRBV7-3 and TRBJ1-4, with TRBD1 matching 8 bases. CDR3 length equals 13 residues. The V and J ends lost 8 bases and 7 bases, in that order; junction bases with no gene match: 6. CDR1 SGHTA and CDR2 FQGTGA come from the germline V gene. The chain's CDR3 is CASSDRGGEKLFF. CDR3 sequence (DNA): TGTGCCAGCTCAGACAGGGGAGGTGAAAAACTGTTTTTT.

This clonotype was seen a few times. This chain connects TRBV27 to TRBJ1-4; no definite D call. The CDR3 has 14 residues. Trimming took off 7 bases at V and 6 bases at J, with 15 bases between the two ends. From germline, CDR1 is MNHEY and CDR2 SMNVEV (reference sequence). CDR3 sequence reads: CASTRLEADEKLFF. CDR3 in DNA: TGTGCCAGCACCCGGCTCGAGGCTGATGAAAAACTGTTTTTT.

This clonotype was counted at least ten times. The CDR3, as DNA: TGTGCCAGCAGCCCGGGGGGGCGGGAAAACATTCAGTACTTC. It encodes CASSPGGRENIQYF. The chain uses TRBV12-3 or TRBV12-4 and TRBJ2-4; 8 bases are a match to TRBD2. The length of the CDR3 is 14 residues. Trimming removed 6 bases from V and 5 bases from J; junction bases left unmatched: 6.

In this sample, this clonotype turned up many times. The chain joins TRBV18 to TRBJ1-6; D is unclear. V shed 6 bases and J shed 8 bases, with 14 bases lying between them. CDR3 length: 14 amino acids. Germline values: CDR1 KGHSH, CDR2 LQKENI. CDR3 nucleotides: TGTGCCAGCTCCGAAGGCGGAGTCGATTCACCCCTCCACTTT. The encoded protein is CASSEGGVDSPLHF.

This clonotype has just a few counts. V and J are TRBV27 and TRBJ1-1, with 9 bases that match TRBD1. This CDR3 spans 15 amino acids. Germline V CDR1 and CDR2: MNHEY, SMNVEV (reference sequence). V shed 4 bases and J 5 bases; nucleotides not matched to a gene: 8. CDR3 in DNA: TGTGCCAGCAGTTCCGCGGCGGGACAGGGAACTGAAGCTTTCTTT. This gives the protein CASSSAAGQGTEAFF.

The chain has TRBV5-1 and TRBJ2-7, with 8 bases fitting TRBD2. The V and J ends lost 5 bases and 5 bases, in that order; junction bases with no gene match: 6. The CDR3 spans 13 residues. CDR1 is SGHRS, CDR2 YFSETQ, per germline. The CDR3 nucleotides read TGCGCCAGCAGGCCAACGGGAGGGGACGAGCAGTACTTC. Translating gives CASRPTGGDEQYF.

V and J are TRBV20-1 and TRBJ2-2; TRBD1 aligns across 8 bases. Germline CDR1 DFQATT, CDR2 SNEGSKA (reference sequence). With V trimmed by 3 bases and J by 4 bases, 4 bases remained unmatched. The CDR3 is made up of 14 amino acids. The CDR3 here is CSASRGRFTGELFF. In DNA, the CDR3 is TGCAGTGCTAGCAGGGGGCGATTCACCGGGGAGCTGTTTTTT.

The CDR3 DNA is TGTGCCAGCAGCTTTCCGGGACTAGCGTCGGCGACAGATACGCAGTATTTT. Translation gives CASSFPGLASATDTQYF. This chain links TRBV5-8 with TRBJ2-3; 10 bases fit TRBD2. CDR1 is SGHTS, CDR2 YDEGEE, per germline. V lost 2 bases, J lost 3 bases, and 9 bases stayed unmatched. There are 17 residues in the CDR3.

This clonotype was detected a few times. This chain connects TRBV18 to TRBJ2-2, with TRBD1 identical over 8 bases. Losses at the gene ends were 3 bases for V and 0 bases for J; bases not matched to a gene: 3. Per the germline V gene, CDR1 is KGHSH and CDR2 is LQKENI. This CDR3 spans 16 amino acids. The CDR3: CASSPNRGTNTGELFF. CDR3 DNA sequence: TGTGCCAGCTCACCTAACAGGGGGACGAACACCGGGGAGCTGTTTTTT. The full variable domain, in which reference TRBV18 and TRBJ2-2 provide the parts outside the CDR3, is NAGVMQNPRHLVRRRGQEARLRCSPMKGHSHVYWYRQLPEEGLKFMVYLQKENIIDESGMPKERFSAEFPKEGPSILRIQQVVRGDSAAYFCASSPNRGTNTGELFFGEGSRLTVL.

This clonotype was detected many times. The chain combines TRBV6-1 with TRBJ2-7, with a tentative D call TRBD1 (6 bases). The CDR3 runs 14 residues. In germline, CDR1 is MNHNS, CDR2 SASEGT. Deletions cut 6 bases from V and 0 bases from J, with 12 bases between. CDR3 DNA sequence: TGTGCCAGCAGACCCAGGGGTGGCTCCTACGAGCAGTACGTC. Protein product: CASRPRGGSYEQYV.

This clonotype was recorded many times. At one boundary the junction diverges from the germline segment, which might be a read error. The chain couples TRBV5-1 to TRBJ2-2, with a weak D call TRBD1 (6 bases). The CDR3 is made up of 13 amino acids. CDR1 is SGHRS and CDR2 is YFSETQ in the germline V gene. Here the CDR3 reads CASSSQGTGELFF. The CDR3 DNA is TGTGCCAGCAGCTCCCAGGGGACCGGGGAGCTGTTTTTT.

A remark on this clonotype: Germline is not matched at one junction end, which may reflect a read error. The V call is TRBV5-4, the J call TRBJ1-6; D uncertain. The CDR3 totals 15 residues. Germline V gene sequence: CDR1 SGHNT, CDR2 YYREEE (reference sequence). The CDR3 spells CASSPTPYQDSPLHF. The CDR3 region has the DNA TGTGCCAGCAGCCCGACCCCATATCAGGATTCGCCCCTCCACTTT.

The V gene is TRBV30, the J gene TRBJ1-2, with a weak D call TRBD1 (6 bases). The germline V gene encodes CDR1 GTSNPN and CDR2 SVGIG (reference sequence). CDR3 size: 13 residues. V shed 1 base and J shed 5 bases, with 11 bases lying between them. The CDR3 loop is CAWSGTGKYGYTF. In DNA, the CDR3 is TGTGCCTGGAGTGGTACAGGGAAATATGGCTACACCTTC. The variable domain in full, completed from reference TRBV30 and TRBJ1-2, reads SQTIHQWPATLVQPVGSPLSLECTVEGTSNPNLYWYRQAAGRGLQLLFYSVGIGQISSEVPQNLSASRPQDRQFILSSKKLLLSDSGFYLCAWSGTGKYGYTFGSGTRLTVV.

The chain joins TRBV7-2 to TRBJ1-5; perhaps TRBD1 as D (5 bases). This CDR3 spans 13 amino acids. CDR1 is SGHTA and CDR2 is FQGNSA in the germline V gene. The ends were cut back, 3 bases at V and 7 bases at J, with 10 bases in the middle. The CDR3 bases are TGTGCCAGCAGCTTTGGGGGAGAACAGCCCCAGCATTTT. This gives the protein CASSFGGEQPQHF.

The chain couples TRBV10-3 to TRBJ2-7; 11 bases fit TRBD2. With V trimmed by 6 bases and J by 3 bases, 1 base remained unmatched. This CDR3 is 13 amino acids long. Germline V gene data show CDR1 as ENHRY and CDR2 as SYGVKD. CDR3 residues: CAIRLAGGYEQYF. In nucleotides, the CDR3 is TGTGCCATCAGGCTAGCGGGGGGCTACGAGCAGTACTTC.

The V and J genes are TRBV18 and TRBJ1-4; D gene uncertain. CDR3 size: 13 residues. Germline CDR1 KGHSH, CDR2 LQKENI. V shed 3 bases and J shed 7 bases, with 9 bases lying between them. CDR3 sequence (DNA): TGTGCCAGCTCACCGGGTCTAGGTGAAAAACTGTTTTTT. It encodes CASSPGLGEKLFF.

Only a few counts were recorded for this clonotype. The rearrangement links TRBV12-3 or TRBV12-4 to TRBJ1-2; a possible D gene is TRBD1 (6 bases). V lost 6 bases and J 0 bases, leaving 17 bases between the germline ends. This CDR3 is 16 amino acids long. The CDR3 protein is CASRPGRGRANYGYTF. CDR3 nucleotides: TGTGCCAGCAGACCCGGGCGGGGGCGAGCTAACTATGGCTACACCTTC.

This clonotype showed up just a few times. The chain links TRBV5-5 to TRBJ2-7, with 9 nucleotides matching TRBD1. The CDR3 runs to 13 residues. V lost 4 bases to trimming and J lost 2 bases; unmatched junction nucleotides: 1. CDR1 is SGHKS and CDR2 is YYEKEE in the germline V gene (reference sequence). The CDR3 region has the DNA TGTGCCAGCAGCGGGGACAGGGCCTACGAGCAGTACTTC. This encodes CASSGDRAYEQYF.

This rearrangement joins TRBV10-3 to TRBJ1-2; 9 nucleotides agree with TRBD1. Trimming at V came to 4 bases and at J to 8 bases, leaving 5 bases not matched to a gene. Germline V gene data show CDR1 as ENHRY and CDR2 as SYGVKD. This CDR3 comprises 13 residues. CDR3 nucleotide sequence: TGTGCCATCAGTGCCGGACAGGGGCAGGGCTACACCTTC. It encodes CAISAGQGQGYTF.

Many counts were recorded for this clonotype. The V gene is TRBV7-9, the J gene TRBJ2-5; D gene uncertain. Between the trimmed V and J ends, which lost 5 bases and 3 bases, there was a span of 7 bases. CDR1 and CDR2 from the germline V gene are SEHNR and FQNEAQ (reference sequence). This CDR3 comprises 12 residues. CDR3 bases: TGTGCCAGCAGCGACCACAAAGAGACCCAGTACTTC. The encoded protein is CASSDHKETQYF.

The chain employs TRBV28 and TRBJ1-1; 7 bases line up with TRBD1. The CDR3 sequence is 12 residues long. The V gene end was trimmed by 6 bases and the J gene end by 6 bases; junction bases not matched to a gene: 4. Germline V CDR1 and CDR2: MDHEN, SYDVKM. The CDR3: CASRVGGAEAFF. Written as DNA, the CDR3 is TGTGCCAGCAGAGTAGGGGGCGCTGAAGCTTTCTTT.

This clonotype was counted ten times or more. The CDR3 DNA follows: TGTGCCAGCAGCTTGGAAGCTCGGATGAACACTGAAGCTTTCTTT. Translating it yields CASSLEARMNTEAFF. The chain is built from TRBV5-6 and TRBJ1-1; D is uncertain. This CDR3 has 15 residues. The ends were cut back, 0 bases at V and 0 bases at J, with 9 bases in the middle. Germline lookup yields CDR1 SGHDT and CDR2 YYEEEE.